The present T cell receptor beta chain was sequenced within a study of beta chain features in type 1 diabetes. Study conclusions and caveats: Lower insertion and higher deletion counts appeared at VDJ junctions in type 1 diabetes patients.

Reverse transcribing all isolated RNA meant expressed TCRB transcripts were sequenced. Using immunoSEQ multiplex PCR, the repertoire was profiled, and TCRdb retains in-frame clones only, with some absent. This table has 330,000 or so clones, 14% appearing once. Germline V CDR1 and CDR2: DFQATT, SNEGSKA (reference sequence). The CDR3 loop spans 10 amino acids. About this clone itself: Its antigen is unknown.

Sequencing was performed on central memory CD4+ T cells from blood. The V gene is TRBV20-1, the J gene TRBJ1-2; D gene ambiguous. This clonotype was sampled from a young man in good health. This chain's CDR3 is CSAESRGYTF. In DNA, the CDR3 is TGCAGCGCAGAATCACGTGGCTACACCTTC.